This T cell receptor (beta chain) comes out of a study of T cell changes during pregnancy in multiple sclerosis. Trimming cost V 5 bases and J 2 bases; bases outside gene matches: 13. Germline assignment: CDR1 SEHNR and CDR2 FQNEAQ (reference sequence). This CDR3 has 18 residues. Sequencing used immunoSEQ multiplex PCR; TCRdb keeps in-frame clones, though not all of them. The table lists roughly 99,000 clones, 90% to 95% of them singletons. The gene calls are TRBV7-9 and TRBJ2-1; 9 bases agree with TRBD2. The material sequenced was peripheral blood, taken after pregnancy. This clonotype was sampled from a female donor in good health, enrolled as a control in a pregnancy study. The CDR3 DNA reads TGTGCCAGCAGCCCAGGACCTAGCGGGATCCTAGCCTACAATGAGCAGTTCTTC. Translating it yields CASSPGPSGILAYNEQFF.